This T cell receptor beta chain was sequenced during a study of graft-versus-host responses after intestinal transplantation. Germline values: CDR1 MNHEY, CDR2 SMNVEV (reference sequence). This CDR3 has 17 amino acids. V lost 3 bases and J lost 5; bases outside the gene matches: 13. Worth noting for this clone: The antigen is undetermined.

Some clones are missing from TCRdb's copy, which holds only in-frame ones; the method was immunoSEQ multiplex PCR. This sample has roughly 81,000 clones, with about four fifths found just once. This material consisted of unstimulated CD4+ T cells sorted from spleen or lymph node cells, taken before intestinal transplant. The chain employs TRBV27 and TRBJ2-5; 9 bases align to TRBD2. The receptor comes from a human donor who received an intestinal transplant. Here the CDR3 reads CASSFPRLAGRLETQYF. The DNA for the CDR3 is TGTGCCAGCAGTTTTCCCCGTCTAGCGGGGCGCCTGGAGACCCAGTACTTC.